The clone carrying this T cell receptor (beta chain) was seen a handful of times. What it recognizes is unknown. Germline lookup yields CDR1 SGHAT and CDR2 FQNNGV. This CDR3 is 13 amino acids long. V was shortened by 3 bases and J by 1 base, with 5 bases between the two germline ends. The authors reverse transcribed all of the isolated RNA, so sequencing captured expressed TCRB transcripts. Each sample of naive, central memory or regulatory T cells had, on average, about 3.5 million reads. This table comes from immunoSEQ multiplex PCR, and its TCRdb copy is limited to in-frame clones, with some not included. Seen here are about 160,000 clones, about 8.3% observed once, and the top ten hold approximately 0.56%. This sample was taken from a study of beta chain features in type 1 diabetes. Study overall: Healthy donors and patients showed comparable age, gender and cell yields.

Findings and limits, study-wide: Within each of all four CD4+ subsets, Type 1 diabetes patients had TCRB CDR3s that were moderately but significantly shorter. A closer apparent resemblance between naive, central memory and Treg TCRB repertoires was seen in patients than in healthy donors.

Each sorted population was over 95% pure. Sequencing was done on a sample of central memory CD4+ T cells from blood. The TCR originated in a woman aged 18-30 years with type 1 diabetes. The chain joins TRBV11-2 to TRBJ2-3; D unresolved. The CDR3 loop reads CASSFLRTDTQYF. The CDR3 DNA is TGTGCCAGCAGCTTCCTCCGCACAGATACGCAGTATTTT.